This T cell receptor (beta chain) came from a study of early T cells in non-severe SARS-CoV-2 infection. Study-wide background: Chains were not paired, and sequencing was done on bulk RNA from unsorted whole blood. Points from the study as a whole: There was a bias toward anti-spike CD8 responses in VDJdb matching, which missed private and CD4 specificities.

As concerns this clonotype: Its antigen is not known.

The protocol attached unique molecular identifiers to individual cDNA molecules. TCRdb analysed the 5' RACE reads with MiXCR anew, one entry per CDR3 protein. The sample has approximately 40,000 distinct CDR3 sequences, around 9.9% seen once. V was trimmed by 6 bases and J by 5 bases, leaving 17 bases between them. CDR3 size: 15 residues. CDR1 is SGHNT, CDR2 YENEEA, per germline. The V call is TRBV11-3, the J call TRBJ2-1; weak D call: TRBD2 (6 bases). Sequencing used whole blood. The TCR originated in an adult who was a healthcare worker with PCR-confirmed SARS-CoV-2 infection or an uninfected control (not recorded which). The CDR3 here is CASSSAGLLNNEQFF. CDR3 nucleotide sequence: TGTGCCAGCAGTAGTGCGGGACTCCTAAACAATGAGCAGTTCTTC.